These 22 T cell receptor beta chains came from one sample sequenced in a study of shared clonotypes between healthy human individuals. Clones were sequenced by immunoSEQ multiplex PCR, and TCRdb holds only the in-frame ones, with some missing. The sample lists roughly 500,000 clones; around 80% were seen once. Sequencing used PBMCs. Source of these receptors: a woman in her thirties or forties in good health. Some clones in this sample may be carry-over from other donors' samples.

The CDR3 region has the DNA TGTGCCATCGCGGGGCCCCTCCTGAGCGAGCAGTACTTC. Translation: CAIAGPLLSEQYF. This sequence joins TRBV6-1 and TRBJ2-7, with a tentative D call TRBD2 (6 bases). CDR1 is MNHNS, CDR2 SASEGT, per germline. V was trimmed by 10 bases and J by 6 bases, leaving 19 bases between them. The CDR3 length is 13 residues.

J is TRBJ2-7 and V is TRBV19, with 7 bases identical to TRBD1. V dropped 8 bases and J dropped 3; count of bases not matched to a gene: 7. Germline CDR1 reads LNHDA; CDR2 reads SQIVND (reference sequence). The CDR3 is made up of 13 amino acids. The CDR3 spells CASATGPLYEQYF. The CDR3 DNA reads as TGTGCCAGTGCGACAGGGCCCCTCTACGAGCAGTACTTC.

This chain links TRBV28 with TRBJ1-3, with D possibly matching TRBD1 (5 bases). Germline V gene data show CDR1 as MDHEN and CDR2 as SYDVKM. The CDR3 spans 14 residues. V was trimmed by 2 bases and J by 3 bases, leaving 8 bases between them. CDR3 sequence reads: CASSLRGIGNTIYF. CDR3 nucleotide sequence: TGTGCCAGCAGTTTAAGGGGAATTGGAAACACCATATATTTT.

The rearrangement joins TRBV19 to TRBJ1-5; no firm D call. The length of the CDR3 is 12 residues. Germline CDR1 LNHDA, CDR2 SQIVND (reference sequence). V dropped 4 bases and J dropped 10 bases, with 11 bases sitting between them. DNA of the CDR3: TGTGCCAGTAGTACGCTTGACGCTCCCCAGCATTTT. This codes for CASSTLDAPQHF.

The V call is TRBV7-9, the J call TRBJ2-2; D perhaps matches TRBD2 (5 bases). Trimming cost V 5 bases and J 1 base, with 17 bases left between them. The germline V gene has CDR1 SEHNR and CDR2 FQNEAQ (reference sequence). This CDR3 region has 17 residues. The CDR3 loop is CASSQKPPGKNTGELFF. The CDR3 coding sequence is TGTGCCAGCAGCCAAAAGCCCCCGGGGAAGAACACCGGGGAGCTGTTTTTT.

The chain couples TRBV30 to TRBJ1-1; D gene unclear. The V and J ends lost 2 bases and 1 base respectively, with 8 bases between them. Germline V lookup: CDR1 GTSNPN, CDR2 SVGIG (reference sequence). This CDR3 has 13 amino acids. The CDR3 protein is CAWSPFSNTEAFF. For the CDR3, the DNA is TGTGCCTGGAGTCCCTTCTCGAACACTGAAGCTTTCTTT.

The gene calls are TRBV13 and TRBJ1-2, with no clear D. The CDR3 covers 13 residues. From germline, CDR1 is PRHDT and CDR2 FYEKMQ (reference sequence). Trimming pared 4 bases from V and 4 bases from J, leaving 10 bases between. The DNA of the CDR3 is TGTGCCAGCAGCTCCAGACATGGCTATGGCTACACCTTC. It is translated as CASSSRHGYGYTF. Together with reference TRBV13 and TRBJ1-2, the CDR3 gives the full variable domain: AAGVIQSPRHLIKEKRETATLKCYPIPRHDTVYWYQQGPGQDPQFLISFYEKMQSDKGSIPDRFSAQQFSDYHSELNMSSLELGDSALYFCASSSRHGYGYTFGSGTRLTVV.

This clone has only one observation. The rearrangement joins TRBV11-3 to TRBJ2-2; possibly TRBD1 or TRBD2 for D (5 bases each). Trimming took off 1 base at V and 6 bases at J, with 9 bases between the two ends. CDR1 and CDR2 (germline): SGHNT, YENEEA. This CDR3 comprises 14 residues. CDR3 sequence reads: CASSLGGIAGELFF. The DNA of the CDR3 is TGTGCCAGCAGCTTAGGGGGGATCGCCGGGGAGCTGTTTTTT.

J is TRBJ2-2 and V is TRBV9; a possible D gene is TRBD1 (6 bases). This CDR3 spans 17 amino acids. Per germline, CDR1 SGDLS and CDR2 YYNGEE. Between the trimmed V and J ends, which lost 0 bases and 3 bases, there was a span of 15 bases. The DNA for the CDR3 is TGTGCCAGCAGCGTAGCGGGACATCGCCAATACACCGGGGAGCTGTTTTTT. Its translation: CASSVAGHRQYTGELFF.

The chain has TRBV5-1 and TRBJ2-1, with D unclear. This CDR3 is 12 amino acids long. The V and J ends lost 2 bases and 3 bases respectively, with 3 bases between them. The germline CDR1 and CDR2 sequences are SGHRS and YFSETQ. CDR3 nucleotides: TGCGCCAGCAGCTTTAACTACAATGAGCAGTTCTTC. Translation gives CASSFNYNEQFF.

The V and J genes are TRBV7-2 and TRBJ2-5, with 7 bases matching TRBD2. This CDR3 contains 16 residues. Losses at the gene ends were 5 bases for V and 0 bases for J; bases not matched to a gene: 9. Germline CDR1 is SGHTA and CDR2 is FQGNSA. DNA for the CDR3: TGTGCCAGCAGCCCCCCAGGCGGGAGATACCAAGAGACCCAGTACTTC. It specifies CASSPPGGRYQETQYF.

CDR3 protein: CASRGTANTGELFF. The CDR3 coding sequence is TGCGCCAGCAGAGGGACAGCGAACACCGGGGAGCTGTTTTTT. The chain couples TRBV4-1 to TRBJ2-2; the match to TRBD1 covers 7 bases. CDR1 and CDR2 from the germline V gene are MGHRA and YSYEKL. The V segment lost 6 bases and the J segment 0 bases; nucleotides outside the gene matches: 1. The CDR3 sequence is 14 residues long.

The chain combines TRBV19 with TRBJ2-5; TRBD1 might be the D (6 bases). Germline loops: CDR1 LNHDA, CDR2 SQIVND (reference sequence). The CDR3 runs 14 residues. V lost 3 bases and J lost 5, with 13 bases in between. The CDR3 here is CASSMLGGRETQYF. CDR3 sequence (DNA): TGTGCCAGTAGTATGTTAGGGGGTAGGGAGACCCAGTACTTC.

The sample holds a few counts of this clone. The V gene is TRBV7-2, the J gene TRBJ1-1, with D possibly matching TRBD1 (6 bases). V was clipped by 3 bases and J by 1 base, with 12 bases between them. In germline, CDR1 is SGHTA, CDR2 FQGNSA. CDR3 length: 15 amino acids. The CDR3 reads CASSFTGPGNTEAFF. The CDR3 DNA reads TGTGCCAGCAGCTTCACAGGGCCAGGGAACACTGAAGCTTTCTTT. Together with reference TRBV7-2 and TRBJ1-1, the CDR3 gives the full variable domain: GAGVSQSPSNKVTEKGKDVELRCDPISGHTALYWYRQSLGQGLEFLIYFQGNSAPDKSGLPSDRFSAERTGGSVSTLTIQRTQQEDSAVYLCASSFTGPGNTEAFFGQGTRLTVV.

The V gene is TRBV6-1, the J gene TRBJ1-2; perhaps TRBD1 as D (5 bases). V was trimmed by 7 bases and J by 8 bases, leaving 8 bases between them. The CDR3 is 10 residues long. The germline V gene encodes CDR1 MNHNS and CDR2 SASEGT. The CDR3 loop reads CASMRDGYTF. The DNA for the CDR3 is TGTGCCAGCATGAGGGACGGCTACACCTTC.

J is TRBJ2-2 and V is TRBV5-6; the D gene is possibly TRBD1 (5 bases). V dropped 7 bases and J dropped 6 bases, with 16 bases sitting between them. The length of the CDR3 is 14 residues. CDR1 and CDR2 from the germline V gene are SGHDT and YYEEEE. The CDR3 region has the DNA TGTGCCAGCCACCGCCCAGGGTCCCCCGGGGAGCTGTTTTTT. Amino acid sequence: CASHRPGSPGELFF.

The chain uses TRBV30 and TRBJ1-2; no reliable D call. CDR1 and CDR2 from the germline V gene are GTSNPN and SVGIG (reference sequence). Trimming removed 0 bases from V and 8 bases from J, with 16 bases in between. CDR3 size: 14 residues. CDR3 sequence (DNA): TGTGCCTGGAGTGTACTTTCCGGGAGAGGCGGCTACACCTTC. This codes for CAWSVLSGRGGYTF.

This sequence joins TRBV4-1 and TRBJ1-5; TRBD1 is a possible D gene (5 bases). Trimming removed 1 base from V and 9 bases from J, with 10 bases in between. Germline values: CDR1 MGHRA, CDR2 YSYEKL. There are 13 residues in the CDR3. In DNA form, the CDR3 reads TGCGCCAGCAGCCAAGGGCAGGGCCGGCCCCAGCATTTT. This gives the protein CASSQGQGRPQHF.

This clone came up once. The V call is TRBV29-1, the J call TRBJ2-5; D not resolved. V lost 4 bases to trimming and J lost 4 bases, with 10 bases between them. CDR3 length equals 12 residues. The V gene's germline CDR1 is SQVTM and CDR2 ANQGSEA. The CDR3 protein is CSVAQTGETQYF. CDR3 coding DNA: TGCAGCGTTGCTCAAACGGGAGAGACCCAGTACTTC. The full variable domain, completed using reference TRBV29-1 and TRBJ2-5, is SAVISQKPSRDICQRGTSLTIQCQVDSQVTMMFWYRQQPGQSLTLIATANQGSEATYESGFVIDKFPISRPNLTFSTLTVSNMSPEDSSIYLCSVAQTGETQYFGPGTRLLVL.

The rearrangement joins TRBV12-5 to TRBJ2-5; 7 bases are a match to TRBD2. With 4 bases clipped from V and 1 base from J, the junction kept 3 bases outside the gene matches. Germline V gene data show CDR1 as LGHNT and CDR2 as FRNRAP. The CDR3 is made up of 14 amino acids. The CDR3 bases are TGTGCTAGTGGTTCCGGGGGGATCCAAGAGACCCAGTACTTC. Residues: CASGSGGIQETQYF.

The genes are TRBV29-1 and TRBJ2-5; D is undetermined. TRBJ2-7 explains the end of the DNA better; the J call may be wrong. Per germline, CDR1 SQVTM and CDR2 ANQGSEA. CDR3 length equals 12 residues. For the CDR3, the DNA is TGCAGCGTTGAAACCGTTGTGGACGAGCAGTACTTC. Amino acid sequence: CSVETVVDEQYF.

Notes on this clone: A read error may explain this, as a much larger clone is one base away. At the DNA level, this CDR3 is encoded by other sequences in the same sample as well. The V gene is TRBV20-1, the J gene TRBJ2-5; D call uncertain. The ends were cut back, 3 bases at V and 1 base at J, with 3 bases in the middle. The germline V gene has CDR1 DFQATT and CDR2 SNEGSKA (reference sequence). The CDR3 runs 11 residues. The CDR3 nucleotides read TGCAGTGCTAGCGGCCAAGAGACCCAGTACTTC. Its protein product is CSASGQETQYF.